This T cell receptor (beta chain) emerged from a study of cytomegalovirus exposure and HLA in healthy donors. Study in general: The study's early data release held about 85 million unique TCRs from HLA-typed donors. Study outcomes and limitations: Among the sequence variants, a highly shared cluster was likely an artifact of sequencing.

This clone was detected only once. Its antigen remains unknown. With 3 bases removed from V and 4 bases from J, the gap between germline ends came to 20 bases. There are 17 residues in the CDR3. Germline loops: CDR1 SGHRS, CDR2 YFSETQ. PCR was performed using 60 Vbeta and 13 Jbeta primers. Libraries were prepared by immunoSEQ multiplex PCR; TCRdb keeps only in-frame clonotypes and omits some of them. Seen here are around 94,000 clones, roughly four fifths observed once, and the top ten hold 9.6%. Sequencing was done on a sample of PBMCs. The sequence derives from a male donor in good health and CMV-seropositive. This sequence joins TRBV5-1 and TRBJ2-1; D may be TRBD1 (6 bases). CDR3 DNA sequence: TGCGCCAGCAGCTGGGACCCACAGGGAAATGGATACAATGAGCAGTTCTTC. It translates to CASSWDPQGNGYNEQFF.